The 19 T cell receptor beta chains listed next were all sequenced from one sample in a study of post-analysis software for immune sequencing data. Whole-study findings and limits: Elevated frequency relative to controls characterized a handful of TRBV segments in patients, TRBV5-6, TRBV5-1 and TRBV20-1 among them.

Unique molecular identifiers had been added to the TCR beta cDNA libraries. MiXCR was run by TCRdb on the PCR reads, yielding one entry per CDR3 protein. The sample shows roughly 600,000 distinct CDR3 sequences, roughly 40% of them seen only once. These receptors' targets are unknown. Source material: blood. Receptors were obtained from a girl under 18 with multiple sclerosis.

This clonotype showed up just a few times. The rearrangement links TRBV12-3 or TRBV12-4 to TRBJ2-6, with D tentatively TRBD1 (6 bases). CDR3 length: 17 amino acids. V lost 3 bases, J lost 0 bases, and 12 bases lay in between. The CDR3 nucleotides read TGTGCCAGCAGTTTGACAGGTTGGGGCTCTGGGGCCAACGTCCTGACTTTC. Translating gives CASSLTGWGSGANVLTF.

This clonotype was seen a few times. J is TRBJ1-2 and V is TRBV20-1; no clear D. Germline-derived CDR1 and CDR2 are DFQATT and SNEGSKA (reference sequence). Trimming took off 3 bases at V and 7 bases at J, with 15 bases between the two ends. CDR3 length: 13 residues. Here the CDR3 reads CSASPRVRSGYTF. For the CDR3, the DNA is TGCAGTGCTAGTCCAAGGGTTAGGTCTGGCTACACCTTC.

The chain employs TRBV7-9 and TRBJ2-1, with 7 bases identical to TRBD1. V gave up 5 bases and J gave up 8 bases; unmatched junction bases: 6. Germline V gives CDR1 SEHNR, CDR2 FQNEAQ (reference sequence). This CDR3 has 13 amino acids. The CDR3 sequence is CASSPGGGDEQFF. CDR3 coding DNA: TGTGCCAGCAGCCCAGGGGGTGGGGATGAGCAGTTCTTC.

Points on this clonotype: One end of the junction varies from germline; a read error may be responsible. V and J are TRBV6-5 and TRBJ2-7; TRBD2 agrees at 8 bases. Germline CDR1 is MNHEY and CDR2 is SVGAGI. CDR3 size: 16 residues. CDR3 amino acids: CASSYIAGSGSYEQYF. The DNA for the CDR3 is TGCGCCAGCAGCTACATAGCGGGATCTGGGTCCTACGAGCAGTACTTC.

The genes are TRBV5-6 and TRBJ2-7; 9 bases match TRBD2. CDR1 and CDR2 from the germline V gene are SGHDT and YYEEEE. V lost 1 base, J lost 3 bases, and 8 bases stayed unmatched. This CDR3 has 16 residues. The CDR3 sequence: CASSLNPGLAGYEQYF. The CDR3 region has the DNA TGTGCCAGCAGCTTGAACCCGGGACTAGCCGGCTACGAGCAGTACTTC.

The V call is TRBV4-2, the J call TRBJ2-7, with 11 bases aligning to TRBD2. The germline V gene encodes CDR1 LGHNA and CDR2 YNFKEQ. This CDR3 contains 16 residues. V lost 0 bases to trimming and J lost 1 base; unmatched junction nucleotides: 2. The chain's CDR3 is CASSQELAGDSYEQYF. The DNA of the CDR3 is TGTGCCAGCAGCCAAGAACTAGCGGGAGATTCCTACGAGCAGTACTTC.

This clonotype was counted many times. The V gene is TRBV6-4, the J gene TRBJ2-1, with 8 bases aligning to TRBD2. Germline lookup yields CDR1 MRHNA and CDR2 SNTAGT. V gave up 2 bases and J gave up 4 bases; unmatched junction bases: 4. CDR3 size: 15 residues. CDR3 nucleotide sequence: TGTGCCAGCAGTGACGAAGCGGGAGCTTACAATGAGCAGTTCTTC. Its protein product is CASSDEAGAYNEQFF.

The rearrangement joins TRBV20-1 to TRBJ2-7, with 9 bases matching TRBD1. The J segment lost 6 bases and the V segment lost 0 bases, leaving 6 bases of the junction unmatched. This CDR3 has 14 amino acids. Germline V gene lookup returns CDR1 DFQATT and CDR2 SNEGSKA (reference sequence). CDR3 in DNA: TGCAGTGCTAGAGAGAGGGACAGGGTAAGCGAGCAGTACTTC. Amino acids: CSARERDRVSEQYF.

The genes are TRBV6-6 and TRBJ2-3; the D is unclear. Germline V gives CDR1 MNHNY, CDR2 SVGAGI (reference sequence). The V gene lost 7 bases and the J gene lost 0 bases, with 14 bases spanning the gap. This CDR3 contains 15 residues. The chain's CDR3 is CASTTHTTSTDTQYF. CDR3 nucleotides: TGTGCCAGCACCACCCACACAACTAGCACAGATACGCAGTATTTT.

The chain recombines TRBV3-1 with TRBJ2-5; no clear D gene. V lost 0 bases, J lost 2 bases, and 10 bases lay in between. Germline CDR1 is LGHDT and CDR2 is YNNKEL (reference sequence). The CDR3 is 15 amino acids. This CDR3 is CASSQELGLQETQYF. The DNA of the CDR3 is TGTGCCAGCAGCCAAGAATTGGGTTTACAAGAGACCCAGTACTTC.

The CDR3 nucleotides are TGTGCCAGCAGTTTAGGAGGGGGTAGCACTGAAGCTTTCTTT. This sequence encodes CASSLGGGSTEAFF. This chain uses TRBV27 with TRBJ1-1; TRBD1 might be the D (6 bases). Deletions cut 2 bases from V and 4 bases from J, with 11 bases between. The germline CDR1 and CDR2 sequences are MNHEY and SMNVEV (reference sequence). The CDR3 runs 14 residues.

This clonotype was detected only a few times. The gene calls are TRBV5-6 and TRBJ2-6; no firm D call. This CDR3 has 16 amino acids. V was trimmed by 0 bases and J by 1 base, leaving 8 bases between them. The germline V gene encodes CDR1 SGHDT and CDR2 YYEEEE. CDR3 nucleotide sequence: TGTGCCAGCAGCTTGGCGTGGGGATCTGGGGCCAACGTCCTGACTTTC. This sequence encodes CASSLAWGSGANVLTF. The variable domain in full, completed from reference TRBV5-6 and TRBJ2-6, reads DAGVTQSPTHLIKTRGQQVTLRCSPKSGHDTVSWYQQALGQGPQFIFQYYEEEERQRGNFPDRFSGHQFPNYSSELNVNALLLGDSALYLCASSLAWGSGANVLTFGAGSRLTVL.

V and J are TRBV12-3 or TRBV12-4 and TRBJ2-7; D may correspond to TRBD1 or TRBD2 (5 bases each). The CDR3 totals 13 residues. Trimming left V 8 bases short and J 6 bases short, with 17 bases between. The DNA for the CDR3 is TGTGCCAGCGGTCCGGGACCCACCGGCGAGCAGTACTTC. It specifies CASGPGPTGEQYF.

The V and J genes are TRBV5-1 and TRBJ2-3, with 12 bases fitting TRBD2. The CDR3 covers 17 residues. Germline CDR1 reads SGHRS; CDR2 reads YFSETQ. V lost 0 bases, J lost 2 bases, and 4 bases stayed unmatched. The CDR3 reads CASSLATSGRYTDTQYF. The CDR3 region has the DNA TGCGCCAGCAGCTTGGCCACTAGCGGGAGGTACACAGATACGCAGTATTTT.

There are a few counts of this clonotype. This chain uses TRBV5-1 with TRBJ2-3; D gene uncertain. This CDR3 is built from 13 residues. Germline lookup yields CDR1 SGHRS and CDR2 YFSETQ. V lost 5 bases and J lost 6, with 13 bases in between. This CDR3 is CASRQLGRDTQYF. The CDR3 nucleotides read TGCGCCAGCAGACAGCTAGGCCGGGATACGCAGTATTTT.

The J gene is TRBJ2-1, the V gene TRBV13; D might be TRBD2 (6 bases). The CDR3 has 15 amino acids. The V and J ends lost 4 bases and 7 bases respectively, with 17 bases between them. Germline V CDR1 and CDR2: PRHDT, FYEKMQ (reference sequence). CDR3 in amino acids: CASSSRPGRMNEQFF. CDR3 nucleotides: TGTGCCAGCAGCTCCCGACCGGGGAGGATGAATGAGCAGTTCTTC.

This clonotype has just one count. V and J are TRBV19 and TRBJ1-1; a weak D match, TRBD1 (5 bases). The V end was cut by 3 bases, the J end by 9 bases, with 14 bases between. CDR1 LNHDA and CDR2 SQIVND come from the germline V gene (reference sequence). This CDR3 has 13 residues. CDR3 in amino acids: CASSIRLRDQAFF. The CDR3 nucleotides are TGTGCCAGTAGTATTCGGTTAAGGGACCAAGCTTTCTTT.

The rearrangement uses TRBV15 and TRBJ2-6; D gene unclear. Trimming took off 0 bases at V and 2 bases at J, with 5 bases between the two ends. The CDR3 contains 15 residues. The germline CDR1 and CDR2 sequences are LNHNV and YYDKDF (reference sequence). The CDR3 region is CATSREGPGANVLTF. The CDR3 DNA reads TGTGCCACCAGCAGAGAAGGGCCTGGGGCCAACGTCCTGACTTTC.

The chain joins TRBV4-1 to TRBJ2-1; 9 bases are shared with TRBD2. CDR1 and CDR2 (germline): MGHRA, YSYEKL. Trimming removed 4 bases from V and 4 bases from J; junction bases left unmatched: 5. The CDR3 is made up of 15 amino acids. This CDR3 is CASSLGLAKYNEQFF. The CDR3 bases are TGCGCCAGCAGCCTGGGACTAGCTAAATACAATGAGCAGTTCTTC.